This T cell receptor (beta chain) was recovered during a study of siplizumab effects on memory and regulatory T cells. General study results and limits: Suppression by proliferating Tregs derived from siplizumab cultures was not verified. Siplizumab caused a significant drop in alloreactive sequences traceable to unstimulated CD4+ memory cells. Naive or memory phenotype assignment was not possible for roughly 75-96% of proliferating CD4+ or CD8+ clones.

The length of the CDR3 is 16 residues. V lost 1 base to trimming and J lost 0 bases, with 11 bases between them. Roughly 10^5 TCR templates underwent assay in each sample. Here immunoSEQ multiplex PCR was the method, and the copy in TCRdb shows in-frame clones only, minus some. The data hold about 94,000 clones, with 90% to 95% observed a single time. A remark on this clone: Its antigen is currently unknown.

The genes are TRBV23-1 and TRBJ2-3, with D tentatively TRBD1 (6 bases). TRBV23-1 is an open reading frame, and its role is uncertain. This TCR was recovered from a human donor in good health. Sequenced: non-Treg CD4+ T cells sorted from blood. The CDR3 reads CASSQWGQSSTDTQYF. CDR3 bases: TGCGCCAGCAGTCAATGGGGACAATCTAGCACAGATACGCAGTATTTT.